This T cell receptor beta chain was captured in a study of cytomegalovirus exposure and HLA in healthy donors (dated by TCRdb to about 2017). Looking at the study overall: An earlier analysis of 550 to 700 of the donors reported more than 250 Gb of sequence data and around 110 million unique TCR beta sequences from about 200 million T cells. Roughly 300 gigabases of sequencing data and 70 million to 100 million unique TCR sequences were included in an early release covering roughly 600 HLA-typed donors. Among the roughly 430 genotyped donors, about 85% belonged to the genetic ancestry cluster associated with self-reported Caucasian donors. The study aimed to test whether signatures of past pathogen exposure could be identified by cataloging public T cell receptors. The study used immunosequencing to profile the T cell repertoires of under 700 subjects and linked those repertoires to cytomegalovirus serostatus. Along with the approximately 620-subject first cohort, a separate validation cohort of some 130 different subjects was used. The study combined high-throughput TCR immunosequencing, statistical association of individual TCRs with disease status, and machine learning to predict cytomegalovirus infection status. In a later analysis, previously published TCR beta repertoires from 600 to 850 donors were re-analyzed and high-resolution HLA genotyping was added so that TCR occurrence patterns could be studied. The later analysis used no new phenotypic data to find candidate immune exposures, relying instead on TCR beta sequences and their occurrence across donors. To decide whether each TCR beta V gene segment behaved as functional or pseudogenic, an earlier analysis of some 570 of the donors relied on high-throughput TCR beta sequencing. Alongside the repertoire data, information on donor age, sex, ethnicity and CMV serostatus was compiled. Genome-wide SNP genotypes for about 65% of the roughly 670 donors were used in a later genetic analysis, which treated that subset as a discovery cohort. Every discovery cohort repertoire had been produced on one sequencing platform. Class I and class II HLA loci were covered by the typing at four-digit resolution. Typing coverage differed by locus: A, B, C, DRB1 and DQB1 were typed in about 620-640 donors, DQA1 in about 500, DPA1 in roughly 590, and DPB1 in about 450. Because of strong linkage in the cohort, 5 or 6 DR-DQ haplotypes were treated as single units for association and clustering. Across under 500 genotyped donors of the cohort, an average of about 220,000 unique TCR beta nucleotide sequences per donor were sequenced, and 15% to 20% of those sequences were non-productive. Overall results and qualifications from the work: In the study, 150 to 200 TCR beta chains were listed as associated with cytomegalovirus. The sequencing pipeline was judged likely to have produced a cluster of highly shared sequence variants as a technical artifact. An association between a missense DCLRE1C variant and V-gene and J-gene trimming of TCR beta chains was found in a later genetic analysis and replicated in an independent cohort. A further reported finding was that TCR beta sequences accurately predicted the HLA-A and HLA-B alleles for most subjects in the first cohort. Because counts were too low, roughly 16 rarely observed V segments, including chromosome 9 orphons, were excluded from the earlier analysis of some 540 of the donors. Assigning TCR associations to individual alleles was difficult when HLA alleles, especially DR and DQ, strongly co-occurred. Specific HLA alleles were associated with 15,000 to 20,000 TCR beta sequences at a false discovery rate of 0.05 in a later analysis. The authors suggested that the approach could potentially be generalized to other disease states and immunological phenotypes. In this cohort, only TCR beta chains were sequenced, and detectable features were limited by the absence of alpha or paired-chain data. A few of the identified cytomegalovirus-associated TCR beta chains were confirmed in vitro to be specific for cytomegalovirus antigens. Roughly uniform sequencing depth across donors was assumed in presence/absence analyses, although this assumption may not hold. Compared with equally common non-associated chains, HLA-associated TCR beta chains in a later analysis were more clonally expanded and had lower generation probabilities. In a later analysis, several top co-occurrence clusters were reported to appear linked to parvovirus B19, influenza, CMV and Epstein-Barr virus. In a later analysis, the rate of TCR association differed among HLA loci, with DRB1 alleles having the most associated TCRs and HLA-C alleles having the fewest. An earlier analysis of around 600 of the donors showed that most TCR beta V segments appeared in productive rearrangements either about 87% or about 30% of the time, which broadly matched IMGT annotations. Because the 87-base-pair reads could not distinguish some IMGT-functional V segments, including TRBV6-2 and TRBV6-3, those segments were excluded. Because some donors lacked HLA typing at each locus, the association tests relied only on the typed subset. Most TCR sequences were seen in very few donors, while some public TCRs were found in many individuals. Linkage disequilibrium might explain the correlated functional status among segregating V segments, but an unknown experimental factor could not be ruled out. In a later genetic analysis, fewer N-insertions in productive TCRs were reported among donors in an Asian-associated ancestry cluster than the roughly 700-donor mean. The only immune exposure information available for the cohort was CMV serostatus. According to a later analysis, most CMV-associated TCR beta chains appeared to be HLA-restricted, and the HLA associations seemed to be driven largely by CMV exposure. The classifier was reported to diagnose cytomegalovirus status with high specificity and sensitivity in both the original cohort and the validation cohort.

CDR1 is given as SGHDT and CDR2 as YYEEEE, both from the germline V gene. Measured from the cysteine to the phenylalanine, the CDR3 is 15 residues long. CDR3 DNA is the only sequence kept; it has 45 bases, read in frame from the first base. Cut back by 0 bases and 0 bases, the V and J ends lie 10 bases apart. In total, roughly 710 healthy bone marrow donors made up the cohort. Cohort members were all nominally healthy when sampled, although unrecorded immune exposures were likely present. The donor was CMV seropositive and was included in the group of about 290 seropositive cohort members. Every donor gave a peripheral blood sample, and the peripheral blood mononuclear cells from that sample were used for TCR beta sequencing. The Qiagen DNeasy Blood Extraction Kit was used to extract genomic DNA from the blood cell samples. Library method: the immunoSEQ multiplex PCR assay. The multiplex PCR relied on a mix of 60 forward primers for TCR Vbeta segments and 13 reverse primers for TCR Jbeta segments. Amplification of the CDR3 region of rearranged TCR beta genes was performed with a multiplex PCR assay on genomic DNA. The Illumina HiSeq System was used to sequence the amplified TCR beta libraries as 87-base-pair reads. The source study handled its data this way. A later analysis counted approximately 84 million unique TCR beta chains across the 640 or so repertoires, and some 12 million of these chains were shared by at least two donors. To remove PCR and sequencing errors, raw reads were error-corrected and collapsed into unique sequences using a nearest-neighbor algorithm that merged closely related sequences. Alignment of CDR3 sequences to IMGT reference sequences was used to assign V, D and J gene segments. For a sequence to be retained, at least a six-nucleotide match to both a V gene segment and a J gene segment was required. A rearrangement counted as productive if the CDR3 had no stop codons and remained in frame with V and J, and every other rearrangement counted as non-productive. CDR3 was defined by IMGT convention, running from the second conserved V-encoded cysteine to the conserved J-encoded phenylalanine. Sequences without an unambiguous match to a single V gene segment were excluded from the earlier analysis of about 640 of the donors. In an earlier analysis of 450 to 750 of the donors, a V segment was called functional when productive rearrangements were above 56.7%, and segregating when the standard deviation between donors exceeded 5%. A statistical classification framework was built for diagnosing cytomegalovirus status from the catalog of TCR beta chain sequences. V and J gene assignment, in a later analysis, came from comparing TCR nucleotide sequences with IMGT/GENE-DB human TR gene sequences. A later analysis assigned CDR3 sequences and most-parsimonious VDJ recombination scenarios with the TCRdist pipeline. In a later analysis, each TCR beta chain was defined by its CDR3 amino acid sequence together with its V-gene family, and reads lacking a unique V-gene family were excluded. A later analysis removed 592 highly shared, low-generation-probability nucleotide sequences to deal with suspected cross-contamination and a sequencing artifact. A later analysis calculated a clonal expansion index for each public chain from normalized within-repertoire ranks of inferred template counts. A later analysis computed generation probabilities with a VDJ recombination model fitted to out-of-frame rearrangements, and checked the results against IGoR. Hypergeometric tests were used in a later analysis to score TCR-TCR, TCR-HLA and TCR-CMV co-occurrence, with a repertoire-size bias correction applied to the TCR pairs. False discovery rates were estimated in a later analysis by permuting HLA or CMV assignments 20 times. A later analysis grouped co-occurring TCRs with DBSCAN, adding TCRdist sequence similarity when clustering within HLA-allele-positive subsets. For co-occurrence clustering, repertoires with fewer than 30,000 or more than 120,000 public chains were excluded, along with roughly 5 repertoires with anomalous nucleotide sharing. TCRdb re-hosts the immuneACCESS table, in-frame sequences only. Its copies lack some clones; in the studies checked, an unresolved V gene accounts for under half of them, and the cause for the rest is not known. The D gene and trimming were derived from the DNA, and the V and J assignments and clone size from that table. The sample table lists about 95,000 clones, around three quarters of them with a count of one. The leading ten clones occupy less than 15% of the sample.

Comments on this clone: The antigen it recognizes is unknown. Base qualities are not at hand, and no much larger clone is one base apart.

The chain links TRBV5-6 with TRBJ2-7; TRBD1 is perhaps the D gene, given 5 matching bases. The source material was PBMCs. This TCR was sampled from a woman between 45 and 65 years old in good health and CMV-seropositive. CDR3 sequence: CASSLVGVTSYEQYF. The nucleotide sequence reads TGTGCCAGCAGCTTGGTAGGGGTTACCTCCTACGAGCAGTACTTC.